This TCR beta chain was observed in a study of cytomegalovirus exposure and HLA in healthy donors. Study-wide findings and caveats: Some TCR beta chains (approximately 180 of them) were listed as cytomegalovirus-associated. In a later analysis, HLA-C alleles had the fewest associated TCRs, DRB1 alleles the most. Analysis was carried out at a later point, and it linked a missense DCLRE1C variant to TCR beta V- and J-gene trimming.

The PCR used 60 Vbeta and 13 Jbeta primers. Libraries were prepared by immunoSEQ multiplex PCR; TCRdb keeps only in-frame clonotypes and omits some of them. The sample shows 150,000 to 200,000 clones, about 90% of them seen only once. The CDR3 has 15 residues. From germline, CDR1 is MNHEY and CDR2 SMNVEV (reference sequence). J was trimmed by 9 bases and V by 5 bases; bases with no gene match: 13. Points on this clone: Its antigen is as yet unknown.

The TCR comes from a girl under three years old in good health and CMV-seronegative. Sequencing was performed on PBMCs. This chain links TRBV27 with TRBJ2-1; 7 bases agree with TRBD2. This CDR3 is CASSTMGGGLSEQFF. In DNA form, the CDR3 reads TGTGCCAGCAGTACCATGGGGGGGGGTCTTAGTGAGCAGTTCTTC.